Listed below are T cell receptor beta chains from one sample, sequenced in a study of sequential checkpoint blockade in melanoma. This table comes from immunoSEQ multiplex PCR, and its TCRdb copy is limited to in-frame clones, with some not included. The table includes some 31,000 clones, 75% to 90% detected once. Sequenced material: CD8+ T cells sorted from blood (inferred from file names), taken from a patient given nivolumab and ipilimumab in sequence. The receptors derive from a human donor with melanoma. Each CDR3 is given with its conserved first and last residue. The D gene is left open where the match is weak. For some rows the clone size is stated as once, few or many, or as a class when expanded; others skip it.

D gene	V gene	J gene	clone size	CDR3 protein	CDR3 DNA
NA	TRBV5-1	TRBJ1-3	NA	CASRSPLYGNTIYF	TGCGCCAGCAGAAGCCCGCTTTACGGAAACACCATATATTTT
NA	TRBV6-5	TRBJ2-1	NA	CASSSRPVENNEQFF	TGTGCCAGCAGTTCCCGTCCGGTAGAGAACAATGAGCAGTTCTTC
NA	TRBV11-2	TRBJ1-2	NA	CASTTWSVDGYTF	TGTGCCAGTACGACTTGGTCTGTCGACGGCTACACCTTC
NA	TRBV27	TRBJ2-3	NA	CASSSLGDTQYF	TGTGCCAGCAGTTCTCTAGGAGATACGCAGTATTTT
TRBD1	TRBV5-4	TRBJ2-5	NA	CASSLGQGSRETQYF	TGTGCCAGCAGCCTGGGACAGGGTTCGCGAGAGACCCAGTACTTC
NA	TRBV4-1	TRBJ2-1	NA	CASSNEGDGYNEQFF	TGCGCCAGCAGTAACGAGGGGGACGGGTACAATGAGCAGTTCTTC
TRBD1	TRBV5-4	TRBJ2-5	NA	CASSARDREETQYF	TGTGCCAGCAGCGCCCGGGACAGGGAAGAGACCCAGTACTTC
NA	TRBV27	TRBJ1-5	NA	CASSLQVPLGQPQHF	TGTGCCAGCAGTCTACAGGTTCCTCTGGGTCAGCCCCAGCATTTT
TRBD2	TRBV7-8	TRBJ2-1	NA	CASSPGLVGHSYNEQFF	TGTGCCAGCAGCCCCGGACTAGTCGGGCACTCCTACAATGAGCAGTTCTTC
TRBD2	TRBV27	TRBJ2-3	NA	CASSFWGGSTDTQYF	TGTGCCAGCAGTTTTTGGGGGGGTAGCACAGATACGCAGTATTTT
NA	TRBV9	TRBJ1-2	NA	CASSSGGNYGYTF	TGTGCCAGCAGCTCCGGGGGGAACTATGGCTACACCTTC
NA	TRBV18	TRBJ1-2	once	CASSPTQGDGDGYTF	TGTGCCAGCTCACCCACCCAAGGGGATGGCGATGGCTACACCTTC
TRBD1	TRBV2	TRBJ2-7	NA	CASSVSRTGDVYEQYF	TGTGCCAGCAGTGTCTCGAGGACAGGGGATGTCTACGAGCAGTACTTC
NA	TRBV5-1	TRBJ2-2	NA	CASSSYYTGELFF	TGCGCCAGCAGCTCGTATTACACCGGGGAGCTGTTTTTT
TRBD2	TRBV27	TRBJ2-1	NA	CASSLSGGDGNEQFF	TGTGCCAGCAGTTTATCCGGGGGGGATGGAAATGAGCAGTTCTTC
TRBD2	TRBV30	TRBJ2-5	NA	CAWSVGLAGESQETQYF	TGTGCCTGGAGTGTAGGGCTAGCGGGGGAGAGCCAAGAGACCCAGTACTTC
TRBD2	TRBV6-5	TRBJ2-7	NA	CASTEGLAGADEQYF	TGTGCCAGCACCGAGGGACTAGCGGGGGCCGACGAGCAGTACTTC
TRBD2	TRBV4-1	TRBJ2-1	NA	CASSQRLAGGPWEQFF	TGCGCCAGCAGCCAACGACTAGCGGGAGGGCCTTGGGAGCAGTTCTTC
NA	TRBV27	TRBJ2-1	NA	CASSLPQGEQFF	TGTGCCAGCAGTTTACCACAGGGTGAGCAGTTCTTC
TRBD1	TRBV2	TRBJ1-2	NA	CASSPGTGGSYGYTF	TGTGCCAGCAGCCCCGGGACAGGGGGTTCCTATGGCTACACCTTC
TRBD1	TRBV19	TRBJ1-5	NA	CASSIGGPQGARGNQPQHF	TGTGCCAGTAGTATAGGGGGGCCACAGGGGGCGAGGGGCAATCAGCCCCAGCATTTT
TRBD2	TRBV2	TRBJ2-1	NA	CASSVAGPNEQFF	TGTGCCAGCAGTGTAGCGGGGCCCAATGAGCAGTTCTTC